One TCR beta chain is described in this entry. The record originates from a study of blood T cell repertoires in COVID-19. The CDR3 runs to 14 residues. CDR1 SGHDT and CDR2 YYEEEE come from the germline V gene. Unmatched junction bases numbered 4, after V lost 5 bases and J lost 5 bases. The repertoire was sequenced with immunoSEQ multiplex PCR; TCRdb's copy has only in-frame clones and lacks some. The table lists about 230,000 clones, approximately 80% of them singletons. This sequence joins TRBV5-6 and TRBJ2-1; TRBD2 agrees at 10 bases. The source is a man in his forties or fifties who had recovered from COVID-19. The sequenced sample consisted of peripheral blood. The CDR3 is CASRLAGGDNEQFF. CDR3 nucleotides: TGTGCCAGCAGATTAGCGGGAGGCGACAATGAGCAGTTCTTC.